This TCR beta chain was sequenced for a study of blood T cell repertoires in COVID-19. Study background: In each case, the material was cDNA or gDNA derived from T cells, B-cell-depleted T cells, or PBMCs.

CDR3 length: 12 amino acids. The V end was cut by 4 bases, the J end by 6 bases, with 7 bases between. Per the authors' pipeline: Cell counts per sample came from amplifying reference gene primers. The repertoire was sequenced with immunoSEQ multiplex PCR; TCRdb's copy has only in-frame clones and lacks some. V and J calls and clone size follow that table, whereas D and trimming were derived from the DNA. The profile shows 35,000 to 45,000 clones, 92% of them singletons. Only one count was recorded for this clone. This receptor was identified in a man in his fifties or sixties with active COVID-19. Material for sequencing was peripheral blood. The V call is TRBV12-3 or TRBV12-4, the J call TRBJ1-5, with no clear D. CDR3 nucleotides: TGTGCCAGCAGTTGGGAGGGTCAGCCCCAGCATTTT. Its translation is CASSWEGQPQHF.